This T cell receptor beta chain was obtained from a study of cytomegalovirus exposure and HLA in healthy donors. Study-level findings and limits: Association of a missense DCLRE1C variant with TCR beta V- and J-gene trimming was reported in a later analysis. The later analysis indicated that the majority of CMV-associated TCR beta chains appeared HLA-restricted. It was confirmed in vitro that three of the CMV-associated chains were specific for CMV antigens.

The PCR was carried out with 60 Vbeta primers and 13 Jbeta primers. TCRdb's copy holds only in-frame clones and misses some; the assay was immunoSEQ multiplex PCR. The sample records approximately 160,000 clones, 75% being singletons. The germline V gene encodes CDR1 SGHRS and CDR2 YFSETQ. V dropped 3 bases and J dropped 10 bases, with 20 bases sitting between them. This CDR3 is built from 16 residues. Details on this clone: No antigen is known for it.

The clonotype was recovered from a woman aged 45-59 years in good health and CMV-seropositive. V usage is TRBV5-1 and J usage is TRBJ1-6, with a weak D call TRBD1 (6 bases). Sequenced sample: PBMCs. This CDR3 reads CASSSDLRGPTSPLHF. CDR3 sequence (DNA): TGCGCCAGCAGCTCCGATCTCAGGGGCCCTACGTCACCCCTCCACTTT.